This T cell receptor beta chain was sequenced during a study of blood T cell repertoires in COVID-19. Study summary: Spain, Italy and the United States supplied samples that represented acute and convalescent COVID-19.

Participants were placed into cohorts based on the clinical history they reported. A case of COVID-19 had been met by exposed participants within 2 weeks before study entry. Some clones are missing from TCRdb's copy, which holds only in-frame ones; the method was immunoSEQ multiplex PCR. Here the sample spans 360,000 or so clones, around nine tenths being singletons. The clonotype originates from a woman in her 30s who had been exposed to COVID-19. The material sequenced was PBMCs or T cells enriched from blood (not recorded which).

The CDR3 protein is CASSETSSFGRFF. In DNA, the CDR3 is TGTGCCAGCAGTGAAACTTCTAGCTTTGGGAGGTTCTTC. V is TRBV6-1 and J is TRBJ2-1, with D possibly matching TRBD2 (5 bases). This CDR3 spans 13 amino acids. Germline loops: CDR1 MNHNS, CDR2 SASEGT. Trimming left V 2 bases short and J 15 bases short, with 17 bases between.